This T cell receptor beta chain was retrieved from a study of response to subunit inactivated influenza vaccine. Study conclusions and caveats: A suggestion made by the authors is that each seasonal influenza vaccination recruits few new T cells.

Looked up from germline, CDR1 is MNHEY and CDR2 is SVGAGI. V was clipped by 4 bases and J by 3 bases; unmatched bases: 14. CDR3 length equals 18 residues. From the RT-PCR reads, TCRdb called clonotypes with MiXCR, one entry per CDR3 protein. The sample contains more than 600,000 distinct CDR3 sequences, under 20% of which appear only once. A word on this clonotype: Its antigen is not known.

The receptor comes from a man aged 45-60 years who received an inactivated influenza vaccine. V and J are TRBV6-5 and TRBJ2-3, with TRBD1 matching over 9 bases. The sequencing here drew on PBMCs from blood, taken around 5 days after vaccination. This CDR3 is CASSFATPTGGRTDTQYF. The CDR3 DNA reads TGTGCCAGCAGTTTCGCGACTCCGACAGGGGGTCGGACAGATACGCAGTATTTT.